This T cell receptor (beta chain) is from a study of spatial heterogeneity in lung cancer. Overall study: Detection consistently captured more beta-chain sequences than alpha-chain sequences. Broader study findings: Resection saw ubiquitous expanded tumor TCRs appear in blood more than follow-up did.

This clonotype was observed a few times. What it recognizes is unknown. TCRdb re-analysed the 5' RACE reads in MiXCR, keeping a single row per CDR3 protein. In the table there are almost 75,000 distinct CDR3 sequences, roughly 14% of which are singletons. The CDR3 is 15 residues long. Germline assignment: CDR1 SEHNR and CDR2 FQNEAQ (reference sequence). V lost 0 bases, J lost 6 bases, and 7 bases stayed unmatched. The sample's time point: sample taken at primary tumor resection. The authors sequenced whole RNA from tumor, nontumor lung or frozen PBMC without sorting. Donors were about 70 untreated early-stage non-small cell lung cancer patients.

This receptor was taken from a male donor with early-stage non-small cell lung cancer. The sample in question was PBMCs, obtained at surgery. The V gene is TRBV7-9, the J gene TRBJ1-1; 7 positions match TRBD1. The CDR3 loop is CASSLAQQGRAEAFF. CDR3 nucleotide sequence: TGTGCCAGCAGCTTAGCCCAACAGGGGAGGGCTGAAGCTTTCTTT.